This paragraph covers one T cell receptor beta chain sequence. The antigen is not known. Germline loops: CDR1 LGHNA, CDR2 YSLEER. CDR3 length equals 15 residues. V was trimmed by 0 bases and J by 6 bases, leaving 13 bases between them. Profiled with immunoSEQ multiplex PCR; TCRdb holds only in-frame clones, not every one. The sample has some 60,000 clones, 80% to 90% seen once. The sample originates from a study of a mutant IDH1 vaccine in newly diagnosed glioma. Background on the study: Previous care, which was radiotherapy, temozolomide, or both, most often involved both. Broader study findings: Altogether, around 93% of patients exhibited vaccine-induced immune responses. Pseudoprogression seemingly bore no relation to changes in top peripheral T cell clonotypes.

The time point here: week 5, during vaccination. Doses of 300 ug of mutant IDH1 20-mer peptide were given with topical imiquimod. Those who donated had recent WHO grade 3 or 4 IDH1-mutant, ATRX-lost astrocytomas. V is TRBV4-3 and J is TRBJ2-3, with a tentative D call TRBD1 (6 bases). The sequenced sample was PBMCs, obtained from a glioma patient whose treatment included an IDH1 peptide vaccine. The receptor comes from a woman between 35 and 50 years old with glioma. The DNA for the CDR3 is TGCGCCAGCAGCCAAGAAGGGGGTGGGGTCGATACGCAGTATTTT. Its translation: CASSQEGGGVDTQYF.